The clone carrying this T cell receptor (beta chain) appeared once. This sample is part of a study of blood T cell repertoires in COVID-19. Assay: immunoSEQ multiplex PCR; the TCRdb copy retains only in-frame clones and omits some. The sample holds about 190,000 clones, 80% seen once. Germline CDR1 is SNHLY and CDR2 is FYNNEI. This CDR3 is built from 17 residues. The V and J ends lost 8 bases and 0 bases respectively, with 23 bases between them. The clonotype comes from a man aged 55 to 70 with acute or convalescent COVID-19. J is TRBJ2-7 and V is TRBV2; D perhaps matches TRBD2 (6 bases). The source material was peripheral blood. This CDR3 reads CASSGEVLTPISYEQYF. The CDR3 DNA sequence: TGTGCCAGCTCCGGGGAGGTTCTGACCCCAATCTCCTACGAGCAGTACTTC.